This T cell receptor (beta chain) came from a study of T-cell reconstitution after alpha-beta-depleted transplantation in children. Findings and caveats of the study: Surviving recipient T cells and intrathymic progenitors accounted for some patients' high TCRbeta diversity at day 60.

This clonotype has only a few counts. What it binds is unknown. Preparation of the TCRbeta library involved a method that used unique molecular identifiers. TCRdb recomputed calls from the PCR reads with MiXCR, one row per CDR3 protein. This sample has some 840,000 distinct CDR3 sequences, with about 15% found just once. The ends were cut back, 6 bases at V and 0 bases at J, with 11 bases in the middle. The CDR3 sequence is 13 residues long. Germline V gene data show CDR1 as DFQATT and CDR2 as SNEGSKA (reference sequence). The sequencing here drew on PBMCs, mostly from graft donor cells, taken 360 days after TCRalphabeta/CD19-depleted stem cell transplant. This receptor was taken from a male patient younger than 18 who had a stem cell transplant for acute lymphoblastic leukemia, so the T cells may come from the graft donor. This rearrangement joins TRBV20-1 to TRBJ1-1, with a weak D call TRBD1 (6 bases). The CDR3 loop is CSASTGMNTEAFF. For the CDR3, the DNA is TGCAGTGCCAGTACAGGGATGAACACTGAAGCTTTCTTT.